These 18 T cell receptor beta chains were all obtained from the same sample, sequenced in a study of cytomegalovirus exposure and HLA in healthy donors (dated by TCRdb to 2016 to 2017). Library method: the immunoSEQ multiplex PCR assay. For the multiplex PCR, a mixture combining 60 forward primers for TCR Vbeta segments and 13 reverse primers for TCR Jbeta segments was used. The source is immuneACCESS, and TCRdb retained only in-frame sequences with V and J called. Part of the clones is not carried over; for the studies checked, unresolved V genes explain less than half of this, and the remainder is unexplained. The sample table records about 200,000 clones; around 87% of these occur just once. Around 1% of the sample goes to the ten largest clones. Sequencing used PBMCs. Source of these receptors: a boy aged 2-15 years in good health and CMV-seronegative.

The CDR3 protein is CASSRNGESSYEQYF. CDR3 DNA sequence: TGCGCCAGCAGTCGCAACGGGGAGAGCTCCTACGAGCAGTACTTC. The gene calls are TRBV23-1 and TRBJ2-7, with a possible D match to TRBD2 (5 bases). TRBV23-1 falls under the ORF class, with uncertain function. V dropped 4 bases and J dropped 0 bases, with 13 bases sitting between them. CDR3 length equals 15 residues.

This clone showed up just once. DNA of the CDR3: TGTGCCAGCAGTTACGGGCGGGATTCACCCCTCCACTTT. Amino acid sequence: CASSYGRDSPLHF. The genes are TRBV6-5 and TRBJ1-6; D uncertain. The CDR3 has 13 amino acids. CDR1 MNHEY and CDR2 SVGAGI come from the germline V gene. V was clipped by 2 bases and J by 8 bases, with 7 bases between them.

This clone has only one observation. The V gene is TRBV20-1, the J gene TRBJ2-7; D might be TRBD2 (6 bases). The CDR3 extends over 11 amino acids. Germline CDR1 and CDR2: DFQATT and SNEGSKA (reference sequence). V lost 2 bases to trimming and J lost 6 bases, with 8 bases between them. CDR3 sequence: CSARWGVEQYF. CDR3 sequence (DNA): TGCAGTGCTAGATGGGGGGTCGAGCAGTACTTC.

This clone appeared a few times. The chain links TRBV7-2 to TRBJ1-3; 7 nucleotides match TRBD1. V gave up 5 bases and J gave up 5 bases; unmatched junction bases: 3. This CDR3 has 13 residues. Germline CDR1 reads SGHTA; CDR2 reads FQGNSA. Written as DNA, the CDR3 is TGTGCCAGCAGCACGGGACAGCGAAACACCATATATTTT. Translating it yields CASSTGQRNTIYF. Looking up the rest from reference TRBV7-2 and TRBJ1-3 gives the full variable domain: GAGVSQSPSNKVTEKGKDVELRCDPISGHTALYWYRQSLGQGLEFLIYFQGNSAPDKSGLPSDRFSAERTGGSVSTLTIQRTQQEDSAVYLCASSTGQRNTIYFGEGSWLTVV.

The V and J genes are TRBV11-3 and TRBJ2-1; 7 positions match TRBD1. Germline V CDR1 and CDR2: SGHNT, YENEEA. The CDR3 has 12 residues. V gave up 5 bases and J gave up 8 bases; unmatched junction bases: 3. CDR3 DNA: TGTGCCAGCAGCCGCACAGGGGATGAGCAGTTCTTC. Residues: CASSRTGDEQFF.

A single count supports this clone. The chain has TRBV6-5 and TRBJ2-5; possibly TRBD1 for D (6 bases). V lost 5 bases to trimming and J lost 7 bases, with 14 bases between them. Per germline, CDR1 MNHEY and CDR2 SVGAGI. The CDR3 spans 13 residues. The CDR3 DNA reads TGTGCCAGCAGTCCAAACAGGGACGGGACCCAGTACTTC. This gives the protein CASSPNRDGTQYF.

The chain combines TRBV9 with TRBJ2-1; 10 nucleotides align to TRBD2. This CDR3 is 16 amino acids long. J lost 4 bases, V lost 3 bases, and 7 bases had no gene match. Germline lookup yields CDR1 SGDLS and CDR2 YYNGEE. CDR3 sequence: CASSASGLAVYNEQFF. CDR3 sequence (DNA): TGTGCCAGCAGCGCCTCTGGACTAGCGGTTTACAATGAGCAGTTCTTC.

Only a few counts were recorded for this clone. The chain uses TRBV27 and TRBJ2-5, with 8 bases matching TRBD1. V was pared by 1 base and J by 1 base, with 14 bases of the junction left unmatched. CDR1 and CDR2 (germline): MNHEY, SMNVEV (reference sequence). The CDR3 is made up of 19 amino acids. The CDR3 loop is CASSLFQDLRTGTQETQYF. CDR3 nucleotides: TGTGCCAGCAGTTTATTCCAAGACTTGAGGACAGGGACCCAAGAGACCCAGTACTTC.

The chain combines TRBV5-4 with TRBJ1-1; D possibly corresponds to TRBD1 (5 bases). The germline gives CDR1 SGHNT, CDR2 YYREEE (reference sequence). V dropped 1 base and J dropped 1 base, with 20 bases sitting between them. The CDR3 is 18 amino acids. The CDR3 here is CASSLLPPGQNGNTEAFF. CDR3 bases: TGTGCCAGCAGCTTGCTGCCCCCTGGACAAAACGGGAACACTGAAGCTTTCTTT.

This clone showed up just once. Mismatch with germline at one junction end may stem from a read error. V usage is TRBV7-9 and J usage is TRBJ2-7; 7 nucleotides match TRBD1. CDR1 and CDR2 (germline): SEHNR, FQNEAQ (reference sequence). This CDR3 spans 13 amino acids. The CDR3 spells CSSSLGTGVEQYF. The CDR3 nucleotides are TGTTCCAGCAGCCTCGGCACAGGGGTCGAGCAGTACTTC.

CDR3 in DNA: TGTGCCAGCAGCTTGTGGCAGGCCTACGAGCAGTACTTC. The encoded protein is CASSLWQAYEQYF. The rearrangement uses TRBV5-6 and TRBJ2-7; D remains ambiguous. The ends were cut back, 1 base at V and 2 bases at J, with 7 bases in the middle. Germline loops: CDR1 SGHDT, CDR2 YYEEEE. This CDR3 region has 13 residues.

This clone was detected only a few times. This sequence joins TRBV5-1 and TRBJ1-1; D ambiguous. This CDR3 region has 15 residues. The V gene's germline CDR1 is SGHRS and CDR2 YFSETQ. The V gene lost 4 bases and the J gene lost 1 base, with 14 bases spanning the gap. The CDR3 region is CASSPRIPQNTEAFF. The CDR3 coding sequence is TGCGCCAGCAGCCCGCGAATTCCCCAGAACACTGAAGCTTTCTTT.

V and J are TRBV29-1 and TRBJ2-7; 8 bases are a match to TRBD2. Trimming cost V 4 bases and J 0 bases; bases outside gene matches: 2. Germline V CDR1 and CDR2: SQVTM, ANQGSEA. The CDR3 has 13 residues. Written as DNA, the CDR3 is TGCAGCGTTGCGGGGGGGAGCTCCTACGAGCAGTACTTC. This sequence encodes CSVAGGSSYEQYF.

The rearrangement joins TRBV29-1 to TRBJ2-1; D is ambiguous. CDR1 and CDR2 from the germline V gene are SQVTM and ANQGSEA. The CDR3 totals 15 residues. Trimming stripped 1 base from V and 7 bases from J, with 17 bases between. In DNA form, the CDR3 reads TGCAGCGTTGAAGTAGTCCAGCGTCCTACGAATGAGCAGTTCTTC. Encoded protein: CSVEVVQRPTNEQFF.

V usage is TRBV11-2 and J usage is TRBJ1-6; TRBD1 agrees at 10 bases. The CDR3 loop spans 18 amino acids. CDR1 and CDR2 from the germline V gene are SGHAT and FQNNGV. Unmatched junction bases numbered 13, after V lost 2 bases and J lost 9 bases. This CDR3 is CASSLFLRDRGFGSPLHF. In DNA form, the CDR3 reads TGTGCCAGCAGCTTATTCCTCCGGGACAGGGGTTTCGGTTCACCCCTCCACTTT. Variable domain in full (rest from reference TRBV11-2 and TRBJ1-6): EAGVAQSPRYKIIEKRQSVAFWCNPISGHATLYWYQQILGQGPKLLIQFQNNGVVDDSQLPKDRFSAERLKGVDSTLKIQPAKLEDSAVYLCASSLFLRDRGFGSPLHFGNGTRLTVT.

This sequence joins TRBV19 and TRBJ1-5; TRBD1 agrees at 8 bases. The CDR3 is made up of 15 amino acids. V lost 5 bases to trimming and J lost 4 bases; unmatched junction nucleotides: 7. The germline gives CDR1 LNHDA, CDR2 SQIVND (reference sequence). The CDR3 coding sequence is TGTGCCAGTAGTCCCGGACAGGGCCAAAATCAGCCCCAGCATTTT. This encodes CASSPGQGQNQPQHF.

This clone appeared a single time. This rearrangement joins TRBV7-9 to TRBJ2-7; 7 bases line up with TRBD1. V gave up 5 bases and J gave up 4 bases; unmatched junction bases: 8. Germline V gene data show CDR1 as SEHNR and CDR2 as FQNEAQ (reference sequence). The CDR3 runs to 14 residues. DNA for the CDR3: TGTGCCAGCAGCCCGAACAGGGGTCCGTACGAGCAGTACTTC. Protein product: CASSPNRGPYEQYF.

The J gene is TRBJ2-3, the V gene TRBV6-4; D is uncertain. CDR3 length equals 13 residues. V was cut by 4 bases and J by 4 bases, with 9 bases left in between. Germline assignment: CDR1 MRHNA and CDR2 SNTAGT. Written as DNA, the CDR3 is TGTGCCAGCAGTGGACCTAGTGCAGATACGCAGTATTTT. Its translation is CASSGPSADTQYF.